Listed below are T cell receptor beta chains from one sample, sequenced in a study of blood T cell repertoires in COVID-19. The data were produced by immunoSEQ multiplex PCR, yet TCRdb's version contains in-frame clones alone and is incomplete. Seen here are approximately 19,000 clones, about 88% observed once, and the top ten hold over 8.5%. The sample was peripheral blood. Receptors originate from a human donor in a cohort sampled during active COVID-19. Each CDR3 is given with its conserved first and last residue. Fields, in order: V gene, clone size, J gene, D gene, CDR3 length, CDR3 protein, CDR3 DNA. The D gene is left open where the match is weak. Expanded clones are given a class, and other clones once, few, many or no size at all.

v_gene: TRBV5-6; abundance: .; j_gene: TRBJ2-1; d_gene: TRBD2; len: 17; CDR3aa: CASSYPSVAGLGNEQFF; CDR3nt: TGTGCCAGCAGCTACCCCTCTGTAGCGGGACTGGGCAATGAGCAGTTCTTC
v_gene: TRBV10-3; abundance: .; j_gene: TRBJ2-5; d_gene: TRBD1; len: 15; CDR3aa: CAISEDRGHQETQYF; CDR3nt: TGTGCCATCAGTGAGGACAGGGGTCACCAAGAGACCCAGTACTTC
v_gene: TRBV30; abundance: .; j_gene: TRBJ2-5; d_gene: TRBD1; len: 16; CDR3aa: CAWSLLGQGPQETQYF; CDR3nt: TGTGCCTGGAGCCTCCTCGGACAGGGGCCTCAAGAGACCCAGTACTTC
v_gene: TRBV6-1; abundance: .; j_gene: TRBJ2-7; d_gene: TRBD2; len: 13; CDR3aa: CASSDTSGYEQYF; CDR3nt: TGTGCCAGCAGTGATACTAGCGGGTACGAGCAGTACTTC
v_gene: TRBV2; abundance: .; j_gene: TRBJ2-1; d_gene: .; len: 12; CDR3aa: CASSVFSGEQFF; CDR3nt: TGTGCCAGCAGTGTATTTTCGGGGGAGCAGTTCTTC
v_gene: TRBV27; abundance: .; j_gene: TRBJ1-2; d_gene: TRBD1; len: 14; CDR3aa: CASTNRGSNYGYTF; CDR3nt: TGTGCCAGCACTAACAGGGGATCTAACTATGGCTACACCTTC
v_gene: TRBV5-1; abundance: few; j_gene: TRBJ2-3; d_gene: TRBD2; len: 17; CDR3aa: CASSKAASGGVTDTQYF; CDR3nt: TGCGCCAGCAGCAAGGCTGCTAGCGGGGGGGTGACAGATACGCAGTATTTT
v_gene: TRBV3-1/TRBV3-2; abundance: .; j_gene: TRBJ2-5; d_gene: TRBD2; len: 16; CDR3aa: CASSQSGGDFGETQYF; CDR3nt: TGTGCCAGCAGCCAAAGTGGGGGGGACTTTGGGGAGACCCAGTACTTC
v_gene: TRBV30; abundance: .; j_gene: TRBJ1-6; d_gene: .; len: 15; CDR3aa: CAWDALGQYNSPLHF; CDR3nt: TGTGCCTGGGATGCCCTGGGACAATATAATTCACCCCTCCACTTT
v_gene: TRBV2; abundance: .; j_gene: TRBJ1-2; d_gene: .; len: 14; CDR3aa: CATLLDTGYYGYTF; CDR3nt: TGTGCCACTTTATTGGACACAGGGTACTATGGCTACACCTTC
v_gene: TRBV10-1; abundance: .; j_gene: TRBJ1-3; d_gene: .; len: 16; CDR3aa: CASSESGDNPGNTIYF; CDR3nt: TGCGCCAGCAGTGAGTCGGGGGACAACCCGGGAAACACCATATATTTT
v_gene: TRBV2; abundance: .; j_gene: TRBJ2-1; d_gene: .; len: 12; CDR3aa: CAINQGYNEQFF; CDR3nt: TGTGCCATCAACCAGGGCTACAATGAGCAGTTCTTC
v_gene: TRBV6-5; abundance: .; j_gene: TRBJ2-2; d_gene: TRBD1; len: 15; CDR3aa: CASSYSTGASGELFF; CDR3nt: TGTGCCAGCAGTTACTCGACAGGGGCGAGCGGGGAGCTGTTTTTT
v_gene: TRBV27; abundance: once; j_gene: TRBJ1-2; d_gene: TRBD1; len: 16; CDR3aa: CASSLAGQGLSYGYTF; CDR3nt: TGTGCCAGCAGCCTCGCCGGACAGGGCCTAAGCTATGGCTACACCTTC
v_gene: TRBV6-1; abundance: once; j_gene: TRBJ1-2; d_gene: .; len: 17; CDR3aa: CASSERAGANPNYGYTF; CDR3nt: TGTGCCAGCAGTGAAAGGGCAGGGGCGAACCCTAACTATGGCTACACCTTC
v_gene: TRBV10-3; abundance: .; j_gene: TRBJ2-4; d_gene: .; len: 13; CDR3aa: CAISDSAKNIQYF; CDR3nt: TGTGCCATCAGTGACAGCGCTAAAAACATTCAGTACTTC
v_gene: TRBV29-1; abundance: once; j_gene: TRBJ1-2; d_gene: .; len: 12; CDR3aa: CSVEGGDYGYTF; CDR3nt: TGCAGCGTTGAAGGGGGGGACTATGGCTACACCTTC
v_gene: TRBV19; abundance: .; j_gene: TRBJ1-5; d_gene: .; len: 15; CDR3aa: CASSMVQNSNQPQHF; CDR3nt: TGTGCCAGTAGTATGGTACAGAATAGCAATCAGCCCCAGCATTTT
v_gene: TRBV6-5; abundance: once; j_gene: TRBJ2-7; d_gene: TRBD1; len: 14; CDR3aa: CASSYVGTGDEQYF; CDR3nt: TGTGCCAGCAGTTACGTCGGGACAGGGGACGAGCAGTACTTC
v_gene: TRBV21-1; abundance: .; j_gene: TRBJ2-2; d_gene: .; len: 14; CDR3aa: CASSKATDTGELFF; CDR3nt: TGTGCCAGCAGCAAAGCCACGGACACCGGGGAGCTGTTTTTT
v_gene: TRBV12-5; abundance: .; j_gene: TRBJ1-5; d_gene: .; len: 16; CDR3aa: CASGLVFAREEQPQHF; CDR3nt: TGTGCTAGTGGTTTGGTCTTCGCAAGAGAGGAACAGCCCCAGCATTTT
v_gene: TRBV27; abundance: .; j_gene: TRBJ2-1; d_gene: .; len: 14; CDR3aa: CASSLGGSYNEQFF; CDR3nt: TGTGCCAGCAGTTTGGGGGGTTCCTACAATGAGCAGTTCTTC
v_gene: TRBV7-2; abundance: .; j_gene: TRBJ1-2; d_gene: .; len: 17; CDR3aa: CASSLYFGGISLPGYTF; CDR3nt: TGTGCCAGCAGCTTATATTTTGGCGGGATTTCCCTGCCTGGCTACACCTTC
v_gene: TRBV30; abundance: .; j_gene: TRBJ1-1; d_gene: .; len: 13; CDR3aa: CACQTGASTEAFF; CDR3nt: TGTGCCTGTCAGACAGGTGCGTCCACTGAAGCTTTCTTT
v_gene: TRBV30; abundance: .; j_gene: TRBJ2-2; d_gene: TRBD2; len: 12; CDR3aa: CAWSVSAGGLFF; CDR3nt: TGTGCCTGGAGTGTATCGGCGGGGGGGCTGTTTTTT
v_gene: TRBV4-1; abundance: .; j_gene: TRBJ2-4; d_gene: .; len: 17; CDR3aa: CASSRIGTPLAKNIQYF; CDR3nt: TGCGCCAGCAGCCGAATAGGGACACCACTAGCCAAAAACATTCAGTACTTC
v_gene: TRBV5-5; abundance: .; j_gene: TRBJ1-2; d_gene: TRBD1; len: 16; CDR3aa: CASSAEQGALPYGYTF; CDR3nt: TGTGCCAGCAGCGCCGAGCAGGGGGCGCTCCCTTATGGCTACACCTTC
v_gene: TRBV19; abundance: .; j_gene: TRBJ2-1; d_gene: TRBD2; len: 17; CDR3aa: CASSGTSGGSSYNEQFF; CDR3nt: TGTGCCAGTAGTGGGACTAGCGGGGGGTCCTCCTACAATGAGCAGTTCTTC
v_gene: TRBV14; abundance: .; j_gene: TRBJ1-2; d_gene: .; len: 15; CDR3aa: CASSLTTEANYGYTF; CDR3nt: TGTGCCAGCAGCCTAACGACAGAGGCTAACTATGGCTACACCTTC
v_gene: TRBV3-1/TRBV3-2; abundance: .; j_gene: TRBJ2-7; d_gene: TRBD2; len: 16; CDR3aa: CASSRYAGTSSYEQYF; CDR3nt: TGTGCCAGCAGCCGATATGCCGGGACTAGCTCCTACGAGCAGTACTTC
v_gene: TRBV6-2/TRBV6-3; abundance: .; j_gene: TRBJ2-3; d_gene: .; len: 16; CDR3aa: CASSYRAGPRTDTQYF; CDR3nt: TGTGCCAGCAGTTACCGGGCGGGGCCGCGCACAGATACGCAGTATTTT
v_gene: TRBV6-4; abundance: .; j_gene: TRBJ2-2; d_gene: .; len: 15; CDR3aa: CASTYEDGVTGELFF; CDR3nt: TGTGCCAGCACCTACGAAGACGGGGTGACCGGGGAGCTGTTTTTT
v_gene: TRBV5-6; abundance: .; j_gene: TRBJ2-5; d_gene: TRBD2; len: 15; CDR3aa: CASSPGLASQETQYF; CDR3nt: TGTGCCAGCAGTCCCGGACTAGCGAGTCAAGAGACCCAGTACTTC
v_gene: TRBV19; abundance: .; j_gene: TRBJ1-4; d_gene: .; len: 15; CDR3aa: CASSLYSSTNEKLFF; CDR3nt: TGTGCCAGTAGTCTTTACAGCTCAACTAATGAAAAACTGTTTTTT
v_gene: TRBV3-1/TRBV3-2; abundance: .; j_gene: TRBJ2-3; d_gene: TRBD2; len: 15; CDR3aa: CASSQTSGDTDTQYF; CDR3nt: TGTGCCAGCAGCCAGACTAGCGGGGACACAGATACGCAGTATTTT
v_gene: TRBV14; abundance: once; j_gene: TRBJ1-6; d_gene: .; len: 14; CDR3aa: CASSAGILNSPLHF; CDR3nt: TGTGCCAGCAGCGCGGGGATCCTGAATTCACCCCTCCACTTT
v_gene: TRBV4-2; abundance: .; j_gene: TRBJ1-2; d_gene: TRBD1; len: 14; CDR3aa: CASSQPGQSYGYTF; CDR3nt: TGTGCCAGCAGCCAACCGGGACAGTCCTATGGCTACACCTTC